Listed here are 5 T cell receptor beta chains from one sample, sequenced in a study of blood T cell repertoires in COVID-19. Here immunoSEQ multiplex PCR was the method, and the copy in TCRdb shows in-frame clones only, minus some. The table shows about 380,000 clones, with 88% occurring only once. Sequencing was done on a sample of PBMCs or T cells enriched from blood (not recorded which). These TCRs come from a woman aged 18-35 years who had recovered from COVID-19.

The chain joins TRBV3-1 (or the pseudogene TRBV3-2) to TRBJ1-3, with TRBD1 identical over 7 bases. Germline assignment: CDR1 LGHDT and CDR2 YNNKEL (reference sequence). With 2 bases clipped from V and 0 bases from J, the junction kept 16 bases outside the gene matches. CDR3 size: 20 residues. Here the CDR3 DNA reads TGTGCCAGCAGCCAAAGTAGGGACAGCACTCCCACTATCTCTGGAAACACCATATATTTT. It specifies CASSQSRDSTPTISGNTIYF.

The chain couples TRBV5-8 to TRBJ2-3; D gene uncertain. The V and J ends lost 0 bases and 0 bases respectively, with 8 bases between them. CDR3 length: 15 amino acids. Germline V gene sequence: CDR1 SGHTS, CDR2 YDEGEE. The DNA for the CDR3 is TGTGCCAGCAGCTTGGATTTGAGGAGCACAGATACGCAGTATTTT. Translated: CASSLDLRSTDTQYF.

J is TRBJ2-3 and V is TRBV13, with TRBD1 as a possible D gene (6 bases). V lost 5 bases, J lost 0 bases, and 12 bases lay in between. This CDR3 has 15 amino acids. Germline CDR1 PRHDT, CDR2 FYEKMQ (reference sequence). This CDR3 is CASSKGTSSTDTQYF. The CDR3 coding sequence is TGTGCCAGCAGCAAAGGGACATCTAGCACAGATACGCAGTATTTT.

The rearrangement links TRBV5-1 to TRBJ1-2, with 7 positions matching TRBD1. The CDR3 spans 14 residues. Germline V lookup: CDR1 SGHRS, CDR2 YFSETQ. The V and J ends lost 9 bases and 3 bases, in that order; junction bases with no gene match: 11. CDR3 region: CATRRDSGDYGYTF. The DNA of the CDR3 is TGCGCCACCCGCCGGGACAGTGGAGACTATGGCTACACCTTC.

The chain couples TRBV5-6 to TRBJ1-2; D is unclear. There are 13 residues in the CDR3. Germline V lookup: CDR1 SGHDT, CDR2 YYEEEE. Trimming shortened V by 1 base and J by 3 bases, and 7 bases separated the two germline ends. The CDR3 protein is CASSLLRDYGYTF. The CDR3 nucleotides read TGTGCCAGCAGCTTGCTACGGGACTATGGCTACACCTTC.